The clone carrying this T cell receptor beta chain appeared a few times. The antigen is unknown. Unique molecular identifiers featured in each of the TCR beta cDNA libraries. A population of about 0.85 to 11 million T cells gave rise to roughly 0.5 million cDNA molecules. TCRdb analysed the PCR reads with MiXCR anew, one entry per CDR3 protein. The table shows roughly 700,000 distinct CDR3 sequences, with roughly 29% occurring only once. The sample comes from a study of post-analysis software for immune sequencing data. Overall study context: Several disease courses (relapsing-remitting, secondary progressive and progressive-relapsing) of multiple sclerosis were included.

Study-level results: Controls had lower frequencies than patients of about five TRBV segments, which included TRBV5-6, TRBV5-1 and TRBV20-1. In multiple sclerosis, normalized Chao1 diversity was significantly below that of controls.

The CDR3 sequence is 14 residues long. Germline V gives CDR1 MDHEN, CDR2 SYDVKM. This receptor was obtained from a girl aged 10 to 17 with multiple sclerosis. The sample consisted of blood. The genes are TRBV28 and TRBJ2-4; a weak D match, TRBD1 (6 bases). The DNA matches TRBJ2-7 better at its end, which makes the J call doubtful. The CDR3 region is CASSLMSGAYEQYF. Written as DNA, the CDR3 is TGTGCCAGCAGTTTAATGTCAGGGGCCTACGAGCAGTACTTC.